Sequencing of this TCR beta chain was carried out in a study of OX40 agonist ivuxolimab in advanced cancers. As for this clone: Its antigen is not identified.

Germline V lookup: CDR1 MDHEN, CDR2 SYDVKM. This CDR3 comprises 14 residues. Trimming left V 3 bases short and J 3 bases short, with 12 bases between. People who had autoimmune disease history or systemic immunosuppression were excluded. Repertoires were generated with immunoSEQ multiplex PCR, while TCRdb's copy carries only in-frame clones and drops some. In the table there are more than 60,000 clones, roughly 81% of which are singletons. Study observations and caveats: At doses 0.1 to 3.0 mg/kg, CD4+ and CD8+ clones expanded. In a subset of nonresponders, normalized T-cell clonal expansion was also low.

The chain is built from TRBV28 and TRBJ2-7, with D perhaps TRBD1 (6 bases). Sequencing used CD4+ or CD8+ T cells sorted from blood, obtained in a trial of the OX40 agonist ivuxolimab. The origin of this receptor is an adult with an advanced solid tumor such as melanoma, head and neck, liver or kidney cancer. As DNA, the CDR3 is TGTGCCAGCAGTTTTTCGACAGGACTCTACGAGCAGTACTTC. This encodes CASSFSTGLYEQYF. Using reference TRBV28 and TRBJ2-7 for the parts outside the CDR3, the full variable domain is DVKVTQSSRYLVKRTGEKVFLECVQDMDHENMFWYRQDPGLGLRLIYFSYDVKMKEKGDIPEGYSVSREKKERFSLILESASTNQTSMYLCASSFSTGLYEQYFGPGTRLTVT.